These T cell receptor beta chains were read from a single sample in a study of cytomegalovirus exposure and HLA in healthy donors. Profiling relied on immunoSEQ multiplex PCR, and the TCRdb table lists in-frame clones only, not all of them. The table records under 150,000 clones, around 84% of them present only once. Sample: PBMCs. These receptor sequences come from a man in his forties or fifties in good health and CMV-seropositive. Both conserved end residues are part of each CDR3. A D gene is named only where the DNA matches it firmly. The size field is filled for only some rows; it gives once, few, many or a size class.

cdr3_nt cdr3_aa clone_size v_call d_call j_call
TGCGCCAGCAGCCCACAGGGGCCCGCCTACGAGCAGTACTTC CASSPQGPAYEQYF NA TRBV4-1 TRBD1 TRBJ2-7
TGCGCCAGCGGGACGGGAGTCTATGGCTACACCTTC CASGTGVYGYTF once TRBV2 NA TRBJ1-2
TGTGCCAGCAGTTTAACAGGGGGCACTGAAGCTTTCTTT CASSLTGGTEAFF few TRBV27 TRBD1 TRBJ1-1
TGCGCCAGCAAATTACAATTCGGGGGAAATGAGCAGTTCTTC CASKLQFGGNEQFF NA TRBV5-1 NA TRBJ2-1
TGTGCCAGCAGCTTGACAGGGGGCCACTTGGGGAATTTCGAGCAGTACTTC CASSLTGGHLGNFEQYF NA TRBV7-3 TRBD1 TRBJ2-7
TGTGCCAGCAGCGGGGAGGGGTTGGGTGAAAAACTGTTTTTT CASSGEGLGEKLFF once TRBV9 NA TRBJ1-4
TGTGCCAGCAGTTATGGAGGCAGGTCCTATGGCTACACCTTC CASSYGGRSYGYTF NA TRBV6-5 NA TRBJ1-2
TGTGCCAGCAGTGACAGGGGGAGGACTGAAGCTTTCTTT CASSDRGRTEAFF NA TRBV2 TRBD1 TRBJ1-1
TGTGCCAGCAGCTTAGTGGGGACAGGGTTTTCGTACGAGCAGTACTTC CASSLVGTGFSYEQYF NA TRBV11-2 TRBD1 TRBJ2-7
TGTGCCAGTAGTATCACTCGCGGGAGAGGGCCCGGGGAGCTGTTTTTT CASSITRGRGPGELFF NA TRBV19 TRBD2 TRBJ2-2
TGCGCCAGCAGCTCGGACAGTTTAAACTATGGCTACACCTTC CASSSDSLNYGYTF NA TRBV5-1 NA TRBJ1-2
TGTGCCAGCAGCCGAGACAGGGGGCAGAAAGATACGCAGTATTTT CASSRDRGQKDTQYF NA TRBV6-5 TRBD1 TRBJ2-3
TGTGCCAGCACCGCCCCAGGCACCGGGGAGCTGTTTTTT CASTAPGTGELFF NA TRBV7-2 NA TRBJ2-2
TGTGCCAGCAGGGGGACAGTAGCCAAAAACATTCAGTACTTC CASRGTVAKNIQYF NA TRBV6-6 TRBD1 TRBJ2-4